The 28 T cell receptor beta chains listed next were all sequenced from one sample in a study of PD-1 blockade in classical Hodgkin lymphoma. The method was immunoSEQ multiplex PCR; TCRdb's version includes in-frame clones alone and lacks a portion of them. The sample carries about 17,000 clones, approximately 80% recorded once. Time point here: cycle 4 day 1 (C4D1), after more than 5 weeks of nivolumab. Every single patient, without exception, relapsed after autologous stem cell transplantation, and brentuximab vedotin exposure varied. Thawed PBMCs were the source of CD4+ T cells, purified by magnetic negative selection. Sequencing was performed on CD4+ T cells from blood, taken before the fourth cycle of nivolumab. The receptors stem from a human donor with classical Hodgkin lymphoma.

The gene calls are TRBV11-2 and TRBJ2-1; TRBD2 is a possible D gene (5 bases). V lost 2 bases, J lost 5 bases, and 13 bases lay in between. This CDR3 spans 15 amino acids. CDR1 is SGHAT and CDR2 is FQNNGV in the germline V gene. DNA for the CDR3: TGTGCCAGCAGCTTATACGGACTGGGAAACAATGAGCAGTTCTTC. Translated: CASSLYGLGNNEQFF.

This clone showed up just a few times. The chain combines TRBV30 with TRBJ1-2; 9 nucleotides align to TRBD1. V was pared by 6 bases and J by 8 bases, with 4 bases of the junction left unmatched. The germline V gene has CDR1 GTSNPN and CDR2 SVGIG (reference sequence). CDR3 length equals 11 residues. The CDR3 loop is CACGTGWGYTF. The DNA of the CDR3 is TGTGCCTGTGGGACAGGGTGGGGCTACACCTTC.

The V and J genes are TRBV19 and TRBJ1-5, with D perhaps matching TRBD1 (5 bases). The CDR3 contains 15 residues. V was pared by 3 bases and J by 0 bases, with 9 bases between. In germline, CDR1 is LNHDA, CDR2 SQIVND (reference sequence). CDR3 sequence reads: CASSIRTNSNQPQHF. The DNA for the CDR3 is TGTGCCAGTAGTATCAGGACAAATAGCAATCAGCCCCAGCATTTT.

This clone occurred once. This sequence joins TRBV5-6 and TRBJ2-1; 8 nucleotides agree with TRBD1. Germline V lookup: CDR1 SGHDT, CDR2 YYEEEE. The junction had 15 bases not matched to a gene; V was cut back by 3 bases and J by 4 bases. The CDR3 sequence is 18 residues long. The CDR3 here is CASSSTIGQGSGYNEQFF. CDR3 nucleotide sequence: TGTGCCAGCAGCTCCACTATAGGACAGGGCAGTGGTTACAATGAGCAGTTCTTC.

CDR3 bases: TGCAGCGTGGACGACAGCGGCACTGAAGCTTTCTTT. Amino acids: CSVDDSGTEAFF. V gene TRBV29-1 combines with J gene TRBJ1-1; possible D gene TRBD1, 5 bases. The CDR3 has 12 residues. The V gene's germline CDR1 is SQVTM and CDR2 ANQGSEA. Trimming shortened V by 6 bases and J by 4 bases, and 12 bases separated the two germline ends.

The count of this clone is one. The V gene is TRBV19, the J gene TRBJ2-1; 10 bases line up with TRBD1. The V gene end was trimmed by 4 bases and the J gene end by 6 bases; junction bases not matched to a gene: 12. The CDR3 has 17 residues. The germline CDR1 and CDR2 sequences are LNHDA and SQIVND (reference sequence). CDR3 protein: CASSTLPGQGSPNEQFF. CDR3 in DNA: TGTGCCAGTAGTACCTTACCGGGACAGGGGTCACCCAATGAGCAGTTCTTC.

The J gene is TRBJ1-5, the V gene TRBV4-1; TRBD1 matches at 7 bases. Germline values: CDR1 MGHRA, CDR2 YSYEKL. This CDR3 has 16 amino acids. J lost 0 bases, V lost 4 bases, and 6 bases had no gene match. CDR3 region: CASSLSGTDSNQPQHF. CDR3 coding DNA: TGCGCCAGCAGCCTCAGCGGGACAGATAGCAATCAGCCCCAGCATTTT.

The rearrangement links TRBV5-1 to TRBJ2-3; 11 bases match TRBD2. After removal of 4 bases from V and 3 bases from J, the junction contained 4 bases not matched to a gene. CDR3 size: 15 residues. Germline V lookup: CDR1 SGHRS, CDR2 YFSETQ. Here the CDR3 DNA reads TGCGCCAGCAGCCCTCCTAGCGGGAGGACAGATACGCAGTATTTT. This codes for CASSPPSGRTDTQYF.

The chain joins TRBV10-3 to TRBJ1-1; D ambiguous. CDR1 is ENHRY and CDR2 is SYGVKD in the germline V gene. The ends were cut back, 4 bases at V and 4 bases at J, with 13 bases in the middle. The CDR3 sequence is 14 residues long. CDR3 residues: CAISGTPIGTEAFF. CDR3 bases: TGTGCCATCAGTGGGACCCCGATCGGCACTGAAGCTTTCTTT.

V and J are TRBV19 and TRBJ2-2; 11 bases are shared with TRBD1. The CDR3 runs 14 residues. Germline CDR1 LNHDA, CDR2 SQIVND (reference sequence). The trim removed 8 bases at V and 8 bases at J, leaving 7 bases unmatched. CDR3 bases: TGTGCCAGTGCAGCGGACAGGGGGCGTGGGGAGCTGTTTTTT. This encodes CASAADRGRGELFF.

Only a few counts were recorded for this clone. The chain links TRBV7-9 to TRBJ1-1; D is ambiguous. The CDR3 is made up of 15 amino acids. Germline V lookup: CDR1 SEHNR, CDR2 FQNEAQ (reference sequence). Trimming pared 3 bases from V and 7 bases from J, leaving 18 bases between. CDR3 in amino acids: CASSLGSLTEGEAFF. The DNA for the CDR3 is TGTGCCAGCAGCTTGGGGAGTCTTACAGAAGGTGAAGCTTTCTTT.

This clone was observed a few times. CDR3 DNA: TGCGCCAGCAGCCAAGATTTTGAGACCCAGTACTTC. As protein: CASSQDFETQYF. V usage is TRBV4-1 and J usage is TRBJ2-5; D unresolved. The germline V gene has CDR1 MGHRA and CDR2 YSYEKL. The germline V and J ends were trimmed by 0 bases and 5 bases, with 4 bases remaining between them. This CDR3 spans 12 amino acids.

The chain recombines TRBV5-1 with TRBJ2-7; 10 bases match TRBD2. J lost 6 bases, V lost 4 bases, and 7 bases had no gene match. Germline V gene data show CDR1 as SGHRS and CDR2 as YFSETQ. CDR3 length: 14 residues. The CDR3 DNA reads TGCGCCAGCAGCCGAGCGGGAGGGGAGGGCGAGCAGTACTTC. As protein: CASSRAGGEGEQYF.

This clone was counted only a few times. This rearrangement joins TRBV5-1 to TRBJ2-3, with 12 bases aligning to TRBD1. CDR1 SGHRS and CDR2 YFSETQ come from the germline V gene. The CDR3 length is 16 residues. Losses at the gene ends were 0 bases for V and 8 bases for J; bases not matched to a gene: 7. The DNA of the CDR3 is TGCGCCAGCAGCTTGGGAGGGACAGGGGGCGGAGGTACGCAGTATTTT. The encoded protein is CASSLGGTGGGGTQYF.

The gene calls are TRBV29-1 and TRBJ2-3, with 8 bases aligning to TRBD2. The CDR3 loop spans 14 amino acids. Losses at the gene ends were 6 bases for V and 1 base for J; bases not matched to a gene: 6. Per germline, CDR1 SQVTM and CDR2 ANQGSEA. Here the CDR3 reads CSVLVLAGTDTQYF. For the CDR3, the DNA is TGCAGCGTCCTAGTACTAGCGGGCACAGATACGCAGTATTTT.

This chain joins TRBV30 and TRBJ1-1, with a weak D call TRBD1 (5 bases). V lost 4 bases and J 6 bases, leaving 15 bases between the germline ends. This CDR3 has 13 amino acids. The V gene's germline CDR1 is GTSNPN and CDR2 SVGIG (reference sequence). CDR3 residues: CAWTTGMGPEAFF. As DNA, the CDR3 is TGTGCCTGGACTACTGGAATGGGGCCTGAAGCTTTCTTT.

The chain joins TRBV5-1 to TRBJ2-7; D is perhaps TRBD1 (7 bases). The germline V gene encodes CDR1 SGHRS and CDR2 YFSETQ. The CDR3 has 13 amino acids. Trimming stripped 2 bases from V and 7 bases from J, with 13 bases between. CDR3 in DNA: TGCGCCAGCAGCTTCACAGCAGGGGGGGAGCAGTACTTC. Translation gives CASSFTAGGEQYF. The whole variable domain, filled in from reference TRBV5-1 and TRBJ2-7, reads KAGVTQTPRYLIKTRGQQVTLSCSPISGHRSVSWYQQTPGQGLQFLFEYFSETQRNKGNFPGRFSGRQFSNSRSEMNVSTLELGDSALYLCASSFTAGGEQYFGPGTRLTVT.

In this sample, this clone turned up a few times. The rearrangement uses TRBV19 and TRBJ1-1; D not certain. The CDR3 is 12 residues long. In germline, CDR1 is LNHDA, CDR2 SQIVND (reference sequence). V lost 5 bases to trimming and J lost 5 bases, with 9 bases between them. The DNA for the CDR3 is TGTGCCAGTAGTGCAGGCCAGACTGAAGCTTTCTTT. Protein: CASSAGQTEAFF.

V and J are TRBV7-2 and TRBJ2-1; D gene ambiguous. The CDR3 has 16 residues. Germline-derived CDR1 and CDR2 are SGHTA and FQGNSA. V shed 5 bases and J shed 4 bases, with 18 bases lying between them. This CDR3 is CASSAPLIGLYNEQFF. The CDR3 DNA follows: TGTGCCAGCAGCGCTCCTCTAATCGGGCTTTACAATGAGCAGTTCTTC. The whole variable domain, remainder taken from reference TRBV7-2 and TRBJ2-1, is GAGVSQSPSNKVTEKGKDVELRCDPISGHTALYWYRQSLGQGLEFLIYFQGNSAPDKSGLPSDRFSAERTGGSVSTLTIQRTQQEDSAVYLCASSAPLIGLYNEQFFGPGTRLTVL.

The CDR3: CASSLVRRNTDTQYF. The CDR3 nucleotides read TGTGCCAGCAGCTTAGTTCGCAGAAACACAGATACGCAGTATTTT. The chain employs TRBV7-9 and TRBJ2-3, with D unclear. V was pared by 1 base and J by 2 bases, with 10 bases between. Germline V gene data show CDR1 as SEHNR and CDR2 as FQNEAQ (reference sequence). This CDR3 is 15 amino acids long.

The CDR3 nucleotides read TGTGCCAGCAGCTCCCAGCGGGAGGGCCTTTACAATGAGCAGTTCTTC. Translation: CASSSQREGLYNEQFF. This rearrangement joins TRBV7-9 to TRBJ2-1, with TRBD2 matching 10 bases. Germline assignment: CDR1 SEHNR and CDR2 FQNEAQ (reference sequence). J lost 4 bases, V lost 4 bases, and 7 bases had no gene match. CDR3 length: 16 residues.

The chain is built from TRBV19 and TRBJ1-5; D is perhaps TRBD1 (5 bases). The CDR3 totals 15 residues. Germline V gives CDR1 LNHDA, CDR2 SQIVND (reference sequence). The V and J ends lost 1 base and 6 bases respectively, with 13 bases between them. CDR3 amino acids: CASSIGRGSGQPQHF. CDR3 sequence (DNA): TGTGCCAGTAGTATAGGACGGGGGTCCGGTCAGCCCCAGCATTTT.

V usage is TRBV9 and J usage is TRBJ2-4; 11 nucleotides agree with TRBD1. Unmatched junction bases numbered 3, after V lost 4 bases and J lost 6 bases. The germline V gene has CDR1 SGDLS and CDR2 YYNGEE. This CDR3 is built from 14 residues. The CDR3 sequence is CASSFGTGGNIQYF. In nucleotides, the CDR3 is TGTGCCAGCAGCTTTGGGACAGGGGGAAACATTCAGTACTTC.

The chain employs TRBV11-2 and TRBJ1-5; maybe TRBD1 (6 bases). Germline V gene lookup returns CDR1 SGHAT and CDR2 FQNNGV. The germline V and J ends were trimmed by 2 bases and 3 bases, with 17 bases remaining between them. The CDR3 totals 17 residues. CDR3 loop: CASSLFGGPGVNQPQHF. The CDR3 nucleotides read TGTGCCAGCAGCTTATTCGGGGGGCCGGGGGTCAATCAGCCCCAGCATTTT.

The rearrangement links TRBV7-9 to TRBJ1-5; no firm D call. The V and J ends lost 11 bases and 6 bases respectively, with 14 bases between them. The CDR3 runs to 12 residues. Looked up from germline, CDR1 is SEHNR and CDR2 is FQNEAQ (reference sequence). The CDR3 region has the DNA TGTGCCGTCAGCGATCTTAGTCAGCCCCAGCATTTT. It codes for CAVSDLSQPQHF.

The V call is TRBV6-5, the J call TRBJ2-7, with a weak D call TRBD1 (6 bases). V shed 8 bases and J shed 4 bases, with 15 bases lying between them. Per the germline V gene, CDR1 is MNHEY and CDR2 is SVGAGI. The CDR3 has 13 residues. CDR3: CASRQDSYYEQYF. The CDR3 nucleotides are TGTGCCAGCCGACAGGACAGCTATTACGAGCAGTACTTC.

The CDR3: CASIRWGRGETQYF. The DNA of the CDR3 is TGTGCCAGCATACGATGGGGCAGGGGAGAGACCCAGTACTTC. The V call is TRBV5-4, the J call TRBJ2-5; D may be TRBD1 (6 bases). Trimming took 6 bases from V and 4 from J, leaving 16 bases between them. The CDR3 extends over 14 amino acids. Germline assignment: CDR1 SGHNT and CDR2 YYREEE (reference sequence).

As for this clone: Relative to the germline gene, one junction end is altered; a read error may explain this. The chain is built from TRBV15 and TRBJ1-1; tentatively, D is TRBD1 (6 bases). CDR1 is LNHNV and CDR2 is YYDKDF in the germline V gene (reference sequence). CDR3 length: 15 amino acids. This CDR3 is CVTSRGGAGVTEAFF. The CDR3 DNA sequence: TGTGTCACCAGCAGAGGAGGAGCAGGGGTGACTGAAGCTTTCTTT. Full variable domain (outside the CDR3, taken from reference TRBV15 and TRBJ1-1): DAMVIQNPRYQVTQFGKPVTLSCSQTLNHNVMYWYQQKSSQAPKLLFHYYDKDFNNEADTPDNFQSRRPNTSFCFLDIRSPGLGDTAMYLCVTSRGGAGVTEAFFGQGTRLTVV.